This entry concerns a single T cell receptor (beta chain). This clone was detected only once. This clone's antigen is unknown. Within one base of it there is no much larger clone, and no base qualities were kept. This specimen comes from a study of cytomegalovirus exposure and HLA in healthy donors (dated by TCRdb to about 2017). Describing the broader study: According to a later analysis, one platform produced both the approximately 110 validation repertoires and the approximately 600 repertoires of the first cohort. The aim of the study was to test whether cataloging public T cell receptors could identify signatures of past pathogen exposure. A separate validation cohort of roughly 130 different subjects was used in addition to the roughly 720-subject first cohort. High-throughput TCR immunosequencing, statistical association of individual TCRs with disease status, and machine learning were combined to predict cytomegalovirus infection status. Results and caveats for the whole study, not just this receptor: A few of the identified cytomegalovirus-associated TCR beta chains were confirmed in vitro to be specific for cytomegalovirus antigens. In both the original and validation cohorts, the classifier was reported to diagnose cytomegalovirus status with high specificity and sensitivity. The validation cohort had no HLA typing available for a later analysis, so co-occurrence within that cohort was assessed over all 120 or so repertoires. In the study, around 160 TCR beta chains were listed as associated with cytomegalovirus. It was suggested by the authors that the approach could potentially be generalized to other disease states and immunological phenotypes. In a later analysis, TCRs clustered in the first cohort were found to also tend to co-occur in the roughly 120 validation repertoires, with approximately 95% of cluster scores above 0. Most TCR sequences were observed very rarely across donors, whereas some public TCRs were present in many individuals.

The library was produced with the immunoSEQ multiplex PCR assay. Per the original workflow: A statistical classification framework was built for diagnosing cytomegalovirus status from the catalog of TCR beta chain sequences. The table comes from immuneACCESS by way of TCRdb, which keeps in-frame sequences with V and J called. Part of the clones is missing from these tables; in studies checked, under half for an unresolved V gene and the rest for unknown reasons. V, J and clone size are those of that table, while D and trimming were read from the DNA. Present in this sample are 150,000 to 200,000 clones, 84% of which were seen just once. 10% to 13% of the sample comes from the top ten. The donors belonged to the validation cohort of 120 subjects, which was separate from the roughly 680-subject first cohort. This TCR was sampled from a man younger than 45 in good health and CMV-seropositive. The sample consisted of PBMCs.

The nucleotide sequence reads as follows: TGCAGCGTTGCCAGGGGTTCGAACACCGGGGAGCTGTTTTTT. Translation gives CSVARGSNTGELFF. The V gene is TRBV29-1 and the J gene is TRBJ2-2; TRBD1 is a weak D gene call, 6 bases matching. At the junction V is shortened by 4 bases and J by 0 bases, with 9 bases in between. According to the germline V gene, CDR1 reads SQVTM and CDR2 reads ANQGSEA. Spanning cysteine to phenylalanine, the CDR3 consists of 14 amino acids. Only the CDR3 DNA is retained, 42 bases long and in frame from the first base.